These T cell receptor beta chains were read from a single sample in a study of T cells after posttransplantation cyclophosphamide. Generated by immunoSEQ multiplex PCR, the TCRdb table keeps only in-frame clones and is missing some. This sample carries about 30,000 clones, none of them present only once. The source material was PBMCs. The receptors come from a woman aged 60-75 years in good health, CMV-negative, and a related stem cell transplant donor. The conserved cysteine and the conserved F or W are not part of the CDR3 here. Fields, in order: clone size, J gene, V gene, CDR3 protein. Clone size is not always given. Where it is, it says once, few, many or a class for expanded clones.

abundance: many
j_gene: TRBJ2-2
v_gene: TRBV5-5
CDR3aa: ASSARGEYTGELF

abundance: NA
j_gene: TRBJ2-3
v_gene: TRBV9
CDR3aa: ASSGIDTDTQY

abundance: many
j_gene: TRBJ1-1
v_gene: TRBV19
CDR3aa: ASSIPPGTVNTEAF

abundance: many
j_gene: TRBJ1-2
v_gene: TRBV28
CDR3aa: ASSPLLKRDYGYT

abundance: many
j_gene: TRBJ2-1
v_gene: TRBV27
CDR3aa: ASSRTSGNEQF

abundance: many
j_gene: TRBJ2-7
v_gene: TRBV4-3
CDR3aa: APFRDRENEQY

abundance: many
j_gene: TRBJ1-1
v_gene: TRBV27
CDR3aa: ASSGRMNTEAF

abundance: many
j_gene: TRBJ2-7
v_gene: TRBV6-1
CDR3aa: ASSELGPPYEQY

abundance: few
j_gene: TRBJ2-2
v_gene: TRBV30
CDR3aa: AWRGNRGAGELF

abundance: many
j_gene: TRBJ2-3
v_gene: TRBV9
CDR3aa: ASSVGLAGFPDTQY

abundance: many
j_gene: TRBJ1-1
v_gene: TRBV6-2/TRBV6-3
CDR3aa: ASRTKGTEAF

abundance: few
j_gene: TRBJ2-3
v_gene: TRBV9
CDR3aa: ASSDRDRGHDTQY

abundance: many
j_gene: TRBJ2-7
v_gene: TRBV5-1
CDR3aa: ASSSEGTGGFSEQY

abundance: many
j_gene: TRBJ2-1
v_gene: TRBV24-1
CDR3aa: ATSGNTGGGYNEQF

abundance: many
j_gene: TRBJ2-7
v_gene: TRBV5-1
CDR3aa: ASSLGSGGDEQY

abundance: many
j_gene: TRBJ2-1
v_gene: TRBV6-2/TRBV6-3
CDR3aa: ASSLAGAPGRF

abundance: few
j_gene: TRBJ2-2
v_gene: TRBV29-1
CDR3aa: SATGQGRTGELF

abundance: many
j_gene: TRBJ1-5
v_gene: TRBV11-2
CDR3aa: ASSLTQGVQPQH

abundance: many
j_gene: TRBJ2-2
v_gene: TRBV6-2/TRBV6-3
CDR3aa: ASHRQGATGELF

abundance: many
j_gene: TRBJ1-1
v_gene: TRBV9
CDR3aa: ASSARAGEAF

abundance: many
j_gene: TRBJ1-5
v_gene: TRBV28
CDR3aa: ASSPGGQPQH

abundance: many
j_gene: TRBJ1-1
v_gene: TRBV5-8
CDR3aa: ASSLYNTEAF

abundance: many
j_gene: TRBJ2-5
v_gene: TRBV7-3
CDR3aa: ASSSIGGSETQY

abundance: many
j_gene: TRBJ1-3
v_gene: TRBV10-3
CDR3aa: ATEAASGNTIY

abundance: many
j_gene: TRBJ2-7
v_gene: TRBV19
CDR3aa: ASSIVTSGNYEQY

abundance: NA
j_gene: TRBJ1-1
v_gene: TRBV19
CDR3aa: ASSKDRGDNEAF

abundance: many
j_gene: TRBJ1-6
v_gene: TRBV19
CDR3aa: ASSNRDRYNSPLH

abundance: many
j_gene: TRBJ1-5
v_gene: TRBV28
CDR3aa: ASLSSGVSNQPQH

abundance: many
j_gene: TRBJ1-4
v_gene: TRBV6-2/TRBV6-3
CDR3aa: ASSRGLQEEKLF

abundance: few
j_gene: TRBJ2-5
v_gene: TRBV6-6
CDR3aa: ASSYSTGQGFETQY

abundance: many
j_gene: TRBJ1-1
v_gene: TRBV5-4
CDR3aa: ASSPPPPNTEAF

abundance: many
j_gene: TRBJ1-1
v_gene: TRBV5-6
CDR3aa: ASTIQAGRGPEAF

abundance: many
j_gene: TRBJ2-2
v_gene: TRBV5-4
CDR3aa: ASSVGVYGTGNTGELF

abundance: many
j_gene: TRBJ2-3
v_gene: TRBV7-2
CDR3aa: ASSGRTDTQY

abundance: many
j_gene: TRBJ2-5
v_gene: TRBV2
CDR3aa: ASSGRGETQY

abundance: few
j_gene: TRBJ2-3
v_gene: TRBV27
CDR3aa: ASSPRTSGRSSTDTQY

abundance: many
j_gene: TRBJ2-7
v_gene: TRBV6-1
CDR3aa: ASRVAGGSSYEQY

abundance: NA
j_gene: TRBJ2-3
v_gene: TRBV12-3/TRBV12-4
CDR3aa: ASSPGLAGGTDTQY

abundance: many
j_gene: TRBJ2-2
v_gene: TRBV6-2/TRBV6-3
CDR3aa: ASKVRGTNAGELF

abundance: NA
j_gene: TRBJ2-5
v_gene: TRBV5-1
CDR3aa: ASSLSPDRRETQY

abundance: many
j_gene: TRBJ2-2
v_gene: TRBV12-3/TRBV12-4
CDR3aa: ASSPTVQNTGELF

abundance: many
j_gene: TRBJ2-1
v_gene: TRBV12-3/TRBV12-4
CDR3aa: ASSAPPGGGYNEQF

abundance: many
j_gene: TRBJ2-1
v_gene: TRBV7-9
CDR3aa: ASSLGHARVQF

abundance: many
j_gene: TRBJ2-1
v_gene: TRBV12-3/TRBV12-4
CDR3aa: ASSPYTSGRDEQF

abundance: many
j_gene: TRBJ2-7
v_gene: TRBV7-3
CDR3aa: ASSPGTGGYEQY

abundance: many
j_gene: TRBJ2-7
v_gene: TRBV7-2
CDR3aa: ASSPLLFEQY

abundance: many
j_gene: TRBJ2-1
v_gene: TRBV12-3/TRBV12-4
CDR3aa: ASSLERRAYNEQF

abundance: many
j_gene: TRBJ1-2
v_gene: TRBV6-2/TRBV6-3
CDR3aa: ASSTEFNYGYT

abundance: few
j_gene: TRBJ2-5
v_gene: TRBV7-9
CDR3aa: ASSLGLAGGRRIQETQY

abundance: many
j_gene: TRBJ2-5
v_gene: TRBV27
CDR3aa: ASGHFQETQY

abundance: many
j_gene: TRBJ1-3
v_gene: TRBV4-2
CDR3aa: ASSQEAGGSGNTIY

abundance: many
j_gene: TRBJ2-2
v_gene: TRBV2
CDR3aa: ASSEVRGTRELF

abundance: NA
j_gene: TRBJ2-5
v_gene: TRBV6-6
CDR3aa: ASSPTSVETQY

abundance: many
j_gene: TRBJ2-3
v_gene: TRBV7-3
CDR3aa: ASSSQAPDTQY

abundance: few
j_gene: NA
v_gene: TRBV5-6
CDR3aa: ASSLGSGDEQY

abundance: few
j_gene: TRBJ1-5
v_gene: TRBV30
CDR3aa: AWSVRSNQPQH

abundance: many
j_gene: TRBJ2-4
v_gene: TRBV28
CDR3aa: ASSSGTGSLGIQY

abundance: NA
j_gene: TRBJ2-2
v_gene: TRBV5-1
CDR3aa: ASSAGGYGELF